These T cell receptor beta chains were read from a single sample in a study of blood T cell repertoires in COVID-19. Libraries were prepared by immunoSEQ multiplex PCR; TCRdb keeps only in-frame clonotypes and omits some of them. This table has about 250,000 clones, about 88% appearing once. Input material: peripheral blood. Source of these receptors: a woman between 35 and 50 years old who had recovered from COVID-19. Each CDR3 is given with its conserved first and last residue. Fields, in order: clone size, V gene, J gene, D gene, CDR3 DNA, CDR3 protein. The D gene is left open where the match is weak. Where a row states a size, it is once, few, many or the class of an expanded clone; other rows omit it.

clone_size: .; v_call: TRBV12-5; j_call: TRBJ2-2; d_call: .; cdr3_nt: TGTGCTAGTGGTCAGGGACAAGGTACCGGGGAGCTGTTTTTT; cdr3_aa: CASGQGQGTGELFF
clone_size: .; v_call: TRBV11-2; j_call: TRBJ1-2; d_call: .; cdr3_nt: TGTGCCAGCAGCTTAGCAGGCGGGGAGGCCTATGGCTACACCTTC; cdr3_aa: CASSLAGGEAYGYTF
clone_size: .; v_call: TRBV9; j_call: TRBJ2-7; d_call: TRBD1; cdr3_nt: TGTGCCAGCAGCCCCCAGGGACAGGTCCTCTACGAGCAGTACTTC; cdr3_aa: CASSPQGQVLYEQYF
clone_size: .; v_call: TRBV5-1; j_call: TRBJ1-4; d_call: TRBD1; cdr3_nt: TGCGCCAGCAGCGTCGCAGGGGGCCATAATGAAAAACTGTTTTTT; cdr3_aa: CASSVAGGHNEKLFF
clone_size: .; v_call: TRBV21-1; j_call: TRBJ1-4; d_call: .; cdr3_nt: TGTGCCAGCAGCAGACGGACAGGCCGATTAGATGAAAAACTGTTTTTT; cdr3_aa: CASSRRTGRLDEKLFF
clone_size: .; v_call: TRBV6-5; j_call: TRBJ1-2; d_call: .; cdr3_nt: TGTGCCAGCAGTCACAGCAGGGGACCTTATGGCTACACCTTC; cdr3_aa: CASSHSRGPYGYTF
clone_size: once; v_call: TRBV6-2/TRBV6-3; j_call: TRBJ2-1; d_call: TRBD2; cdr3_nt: TGTGCCAGCAGTTTCCAAAGCACTAGCGGCCTATACAATGAGCAGTTCTTC; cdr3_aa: CASSFQSTSGLYNEQFF
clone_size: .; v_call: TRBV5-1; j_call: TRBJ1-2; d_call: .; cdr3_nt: TGCGCCAGCGGTCGCAGTAATCATGGCTACACCTTC; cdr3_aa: CASGRSNHGYTF
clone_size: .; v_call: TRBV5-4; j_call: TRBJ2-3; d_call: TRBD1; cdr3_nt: TGTGCCAGCAGCCTACGGACAGGGAGCACAGATACGCAGTATTTT; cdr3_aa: CASSLRTGSTDTQYF
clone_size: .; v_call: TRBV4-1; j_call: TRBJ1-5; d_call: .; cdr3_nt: TGCGCCAGCAGCCACGACAGTGATCAGCCCCAGCATTTT; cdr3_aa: CASSHDSDQPQHF
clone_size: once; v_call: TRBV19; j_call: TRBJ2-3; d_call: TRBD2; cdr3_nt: TGTGCCAGTAGTATGGGACTAGCGGTAGATACGCAGTATTTT; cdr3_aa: CASSMGLAVDTQYF
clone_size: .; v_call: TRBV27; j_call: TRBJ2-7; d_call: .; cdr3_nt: TGTGCCAGCAGTCCGTTGGGCCGGGGCTCCTACGAGCAGTACTTC; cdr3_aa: CASSPLGRGSYEQYF
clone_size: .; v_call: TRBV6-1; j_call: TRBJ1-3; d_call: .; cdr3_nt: TGTGCCAGCAGTGAAGCGGTGGCAACTGGAAACACCATATATTTT; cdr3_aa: CASSEAVATGNTIYF
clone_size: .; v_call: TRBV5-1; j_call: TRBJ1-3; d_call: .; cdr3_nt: TGCGCCAGCAGCTTGGACAGGTCGAGCTCTGGAAACACCATATATTTT; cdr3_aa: CASSLDRSSSGNTIYF
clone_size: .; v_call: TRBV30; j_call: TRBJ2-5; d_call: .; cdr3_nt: TGTGCCTGGAGTCCCTCCGAAGAGACCCAGTACTTC; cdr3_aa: CAWSPSEETQYF
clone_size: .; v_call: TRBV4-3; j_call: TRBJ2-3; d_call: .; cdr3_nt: TGCGCCAGCAGCCAAGCGGGAGAGGACGTGAATACGCAGTATTTT; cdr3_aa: CASSQAGEDVNTQYF
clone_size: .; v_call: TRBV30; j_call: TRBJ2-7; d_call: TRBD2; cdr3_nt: TGTGCCTGGAGCGATATCGGGGGGTTTGAGCAGTACTTC; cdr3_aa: CAWSDIGGFEQYF
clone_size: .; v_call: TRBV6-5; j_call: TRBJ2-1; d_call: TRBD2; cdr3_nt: TGTGCCAGCAGTACCCGACTAGCGGGAGACAATGAGCAGTTCTTC; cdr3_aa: CASSTRLAGDNEQFF
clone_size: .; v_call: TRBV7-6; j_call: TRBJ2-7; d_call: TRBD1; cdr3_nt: TGTGCCAGCAGCCCCGGGACAGGGGAGCTCTACGAGCAGTACTTC; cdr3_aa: CASSPGTGELYEQYF
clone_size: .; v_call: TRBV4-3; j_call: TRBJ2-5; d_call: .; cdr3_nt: TGCGCCAGCAGCCAAGTTATGGGAGCCCAAGAGACCCAGTACTTC; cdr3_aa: CASSQVMGAQETQYF
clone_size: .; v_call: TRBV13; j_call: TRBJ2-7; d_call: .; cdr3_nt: TGTGCCAGCAGCTCGACTACCCGAAGGGCCGAGCAGTACTTC; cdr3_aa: CASSSTTRRAEQYF
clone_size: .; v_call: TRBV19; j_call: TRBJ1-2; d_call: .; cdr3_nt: TGTGCCAGTAGTATGCCGGGGAACTATGGCTACACCTTC; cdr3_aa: CASSMPGNYGYTF
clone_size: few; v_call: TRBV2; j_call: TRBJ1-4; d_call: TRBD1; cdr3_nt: TGTGCCAGCAGTGGGCGACAGGGGGGAAAACTGTTTTTT; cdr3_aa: CASSGRQGGKLFF
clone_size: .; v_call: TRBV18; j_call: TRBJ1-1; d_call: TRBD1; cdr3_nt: TGTGCCAGCTCTCGACAGGGGGGCAACACTGAAGCTTTCTTT; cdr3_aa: CASSRQGGNTEAFF
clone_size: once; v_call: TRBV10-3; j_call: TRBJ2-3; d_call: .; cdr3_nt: TGTGCCATCAGTGCCGACAGTCGCACAGATACGCAGTATTTT; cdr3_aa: CAISADSRTDTQYF
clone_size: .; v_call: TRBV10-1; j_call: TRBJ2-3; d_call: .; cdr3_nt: TGCGCCAGCAGTGAGACAGGGAGCACAGATACGCAGTATTTT; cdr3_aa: CASSETGSTDTQYF
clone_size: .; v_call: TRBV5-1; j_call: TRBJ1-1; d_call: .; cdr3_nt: TGCGCCAGCAGCGTTGACATGGGCACTGAAGCTTTCTTT; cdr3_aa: CASSVDMGTEAFF
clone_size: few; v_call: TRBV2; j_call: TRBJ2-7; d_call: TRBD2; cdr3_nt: TGTGCCACCCGGTCAGCGGGGGGCGACCTGAAGCAGTACTTC; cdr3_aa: CATRSAGGDLKQYF
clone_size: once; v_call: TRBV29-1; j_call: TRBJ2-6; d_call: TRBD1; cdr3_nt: TGCAGCGTGAGAAGACAGGGGGCTTCTGGGGCCAACGTCCTGACTTTC; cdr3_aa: CSVRRQGASGANVLTF
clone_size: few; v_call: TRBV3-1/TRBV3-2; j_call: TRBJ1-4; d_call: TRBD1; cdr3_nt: TGTGCCAGCAGCCGGACAGGGGTCGAAAAACTGTTTTTT; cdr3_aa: CASSRTGVEKLFF
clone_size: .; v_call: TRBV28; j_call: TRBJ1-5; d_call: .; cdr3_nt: TGTGCCAGCAGTTTATGGCGTGCGGCTAGCAATCAGCCCCAGCATTTT; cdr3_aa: CASSLWRAASNQPQHF
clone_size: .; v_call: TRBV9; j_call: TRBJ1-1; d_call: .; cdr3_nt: TGTGCCAGCAGCGACCCGGGGGGTTCCAACACTGAAGCTTTCTTT; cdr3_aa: CASSDPGGSNTEAFF
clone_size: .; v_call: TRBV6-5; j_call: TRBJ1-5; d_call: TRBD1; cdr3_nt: TGTGCCAGCAGCCATGGGACAGGGGCCGGGCAGCCCCAGCATTTT; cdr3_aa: CASSHGTGAGQPQHF
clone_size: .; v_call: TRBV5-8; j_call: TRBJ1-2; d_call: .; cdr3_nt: TGTGCCAGCAGCTTGCATGGTTCTATTAGCTACACCTTC; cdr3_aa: CASSLHGSISYTF
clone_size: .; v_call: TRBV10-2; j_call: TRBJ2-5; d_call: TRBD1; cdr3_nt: TGCGCCACCAAGACAGGGTGGGGAGAGACCCAGTACTTC; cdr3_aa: CATKTGWGETQYF
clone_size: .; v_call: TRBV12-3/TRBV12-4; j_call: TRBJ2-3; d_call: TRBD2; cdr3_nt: TGTGCCAGCAGCCCTGGGGACTACACTACGCAGTATTTT; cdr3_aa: CASSPGDYTTQYF
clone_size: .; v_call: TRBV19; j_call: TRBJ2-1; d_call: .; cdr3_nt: TGTGCCAGTAGTATGGGTAGCGCGACCTACAATGAGCAGTTCTTC; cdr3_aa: CASSMGSATYNEQFF
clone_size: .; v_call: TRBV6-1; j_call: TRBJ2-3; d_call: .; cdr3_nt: TGTGCCAGCAGTGAATTGGCAAGTAGCACAGATACGCAGTATTTT; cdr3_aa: CASSELASSTDTQYF
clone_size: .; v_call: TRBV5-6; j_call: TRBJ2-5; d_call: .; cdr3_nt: TGTGCCAGCAGCCTTAATCCGGGGGGCGGAGGGACCCAGTACTTC; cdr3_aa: CASSLNPGGGGTQYF
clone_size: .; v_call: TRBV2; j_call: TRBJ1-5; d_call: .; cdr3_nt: TGTGCCAGCAGTGCCGAGTATAAGCGCCCCCAGCATTTT; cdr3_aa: CASSAEYKRPQHF
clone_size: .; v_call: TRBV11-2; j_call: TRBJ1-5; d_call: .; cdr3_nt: TGTGCCAGCAGAGGGGCATACAATCAGCCCCAGCATTTT; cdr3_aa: CASRGAYNQPQHF
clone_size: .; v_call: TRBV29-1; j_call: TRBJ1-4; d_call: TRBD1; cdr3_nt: TGCAGCGTTGAAGCCGGGACAGAGACCGAAAAACTGTTTTTT; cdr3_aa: CSVEAGTETEKLFF
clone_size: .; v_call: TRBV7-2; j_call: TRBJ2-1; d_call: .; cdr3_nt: TGTGCCAGCAGCTTGGTAGGGCCGGGGGAGCAGTTCTTC; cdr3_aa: CASSLVGPGEQFF
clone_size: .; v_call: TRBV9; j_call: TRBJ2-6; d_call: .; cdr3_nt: TGTGCCAGCAGCGTAGAGACGGGGGTTTCTGGGGCCAACGTCCTGACTTTC; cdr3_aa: CASSVETGVSGANVLTF
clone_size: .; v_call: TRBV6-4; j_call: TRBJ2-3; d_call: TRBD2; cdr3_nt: TGTGCCAGCAGTCTCAGCGGGGAGACAGATACGCAGTATTTT; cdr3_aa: CASSLSGETDTQYF
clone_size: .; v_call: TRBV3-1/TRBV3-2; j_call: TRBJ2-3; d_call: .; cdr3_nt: TGTGCCAGCAGTCGAAATCCGGGGAGGACAGATACGCAGTATTTT; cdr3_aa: CASSRNPGRTDTQYF
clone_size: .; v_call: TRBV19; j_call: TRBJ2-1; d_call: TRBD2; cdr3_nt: TGTGCCAGTAGTCCGAGCCGCCTAGCGGGGTTCTCCTACAATGAGCAGTTCTTC; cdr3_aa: CASSPSRLAGFSYNEQFF
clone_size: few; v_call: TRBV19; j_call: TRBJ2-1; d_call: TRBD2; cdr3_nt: TGTGCCAGTAGTATATCCCTAGCGGGAGCCGGAATGGATGAGCAGTTCTTC; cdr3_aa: CASSISLAGAGMDEQFF